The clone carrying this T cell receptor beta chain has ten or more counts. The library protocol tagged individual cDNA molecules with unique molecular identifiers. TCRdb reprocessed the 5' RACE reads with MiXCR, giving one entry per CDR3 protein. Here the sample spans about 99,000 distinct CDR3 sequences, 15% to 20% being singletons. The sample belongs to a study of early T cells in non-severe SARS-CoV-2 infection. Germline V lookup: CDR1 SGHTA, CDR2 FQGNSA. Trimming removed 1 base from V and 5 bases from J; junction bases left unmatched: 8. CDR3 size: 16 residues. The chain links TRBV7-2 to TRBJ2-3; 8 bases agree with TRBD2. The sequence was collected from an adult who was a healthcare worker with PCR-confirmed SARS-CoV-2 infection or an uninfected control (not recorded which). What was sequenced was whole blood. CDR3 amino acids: CASSLDDPGGRDTQYF. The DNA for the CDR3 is TGTGCCAGCAGCTTAGACGACCCGGGAGGGCGAGATACGCAGTATTTT.